One and the same sample provided the 27 T cell receptor beta chains below, sequenced in a study of cytomegalovirus exposure and HLA in healthy donors. With 60 Vbeta and 13 Jbeta primers, the PCR was carried out. Clones were read by immunoSEQ multiplex PCR, and TCRdb kept only the in-frame ones, dropping some. This sample has under 200,000 clones, with approximately 78% found just once. Source material: PBMCs. These receptors all come from a woman under 30 in good health and CMV-seronegative.

The chain uses TRBV7-9 and TRBJ2-7, with TRBD1 matching 7 bases. Germline CDR1 is SEHNR and CDR2 is FQNEAQ (reference sequence). The CDR3 has 13 residues. Trimming at V came to 5 bases and at J to 7 bases, leaving 8 bases not matched to a gene. CDR3 coding DNA: TGTGCCAGCAGCCCAGAGGGGGCACAGGAGCAGTACTTC. Translation: CASSPEGAQEQYF. The full variable domain, with the rest looked up from reference TRBV7-9 and TRBJ2-7, is DTGVSQNPRHKITKRGQNVTFRCDPISEHNRLYWYRQTLGQGPEFLTYFQNEAQLEKSRLLSDRFSAERPKGSFSTLEIQRTEQGDSAMYLCASSPEGAQEQYFGPGTRLTVT.

The V call is TRBV2, the J call TRBJ2-3; tentative D call: TRBD2 (5 bases). The CDR3 is 14 amino acids. Germline V gene data show CDR1 as SNHLY and CDR2 as FYNNEI. Trimming pared 5 bases from V and 1 base from J, leaving 10 bases between. CDR3 in amino acids: CASSFSAGTDTQYF. The DNA for the CDR3 is TGTGCCAGCAGTTTTTCAGCGGGCACAGATACGCAGTATTTT.

The V gene is TRBV2, the J gene TRBJ2-7, with D unclear. The CDR3 runs 13 residues. V was pared by 4 bases and J by 1 base, with 8 bases between. In germline, CDR1 is SNHLY, CDR2 FYNNEI. This chain's CDR3 is CASSGPRSYEQYF. CDR3 nucleotides: TGTGCCAGCAGTGGCCCGAGGTCCTACGAGCAGTACTTC.

V and J are TRBV6-5 and TRBJ1-2; 9 bases are a match to TRBD1. This CDR3 region has 15 residues. Germline loops: CDR1 MNHEY, CDR2 SVGAGI. Trimming at V came to 4 bases and at J to 5 bases, leaving 8 bases not matched to a gene. This CDR3 is CASSFRQGDLYGYTF. CDR3 nucleotide sequence: TGTGCCAGCAGTTTTAGACAGGGGGATCTGTATGGCTACACCTTC.

This rearrangement joins TRBV25-1 to TRBJ2-7; TRBD1 aligns across 8 bases. The V segment lost 4 bases and the J segment 6 bases; nucleotides outside the gene matches: 5. The germline CDR1 and CDR2 sequences are MGHDK and SYGVNS. The CDR3 has 13 residues. The CDR3 DNA follows: TGTGCCAGCAGTGGCAGGGGGCTGCTCGAGCAGTACTTC. This encodes CASSGRGLLEQYF.

The rearrangement links TRBV18 to TRBJ1-3; unclear D gene. This CDR3 region has 13 residues. Germline-derived CDR1 and CDR2 are KGHSH and LQKENI. V shed 5 bases and J shed 1 base, with 6 bases lying between them. CDR3 sequence: CASSSVSGNTIYF. In nucleotides, the CDR3 is TGTGCCAGCTCATCAGTATCTGGAAACACCATATATTTT.

The chain uses TRBV6-5 and TRBJ2-7; 7 bases map to TRBD2. Germline V gene lookup returns CDR1 MNHEY and CDR2 SVGAGI. J was trimmed by 1 base and V by 4 bases; bases with no gene match: 4. The CDR3 contains 14 residues. This CDR3 is CASSSGLGSYEQYF. The DNA for the CDR3 is TGTGCCAGCAGTTCCGGACTAGGATCCTACGAGCAGTACTTC.

The genes are TRBV7-2 and TRBJ2-7; the match to TRBD2 covers 9 bases. Germline trimming cut 4 bases from V and 2 bases from J; bases unmatched to any gene: 6. This CDR3 spans 15 amino acids. From germline, CDR1 is SGHTA and CDR2 FQGNSA. The CDR3 sequence: CASSSSGRPPYEQYF. CDR3 DNA sequence: TGTGCCAGCAGCTCGAGCGGGAGGCCCCCCTACGAGCAGTACTTC.

The CDR3 bases are TGTGCCAGCAGCAAGAATCCCAAACAGGGGGGTTTTTACAATGAGCAGTTCTTC. It is translated as CASSKNPKQGGFYNEQFF. The V call is TRBV7-6, the J call TRBJ2-1, with 8 bases lining up with TRBD1. The V gene's germline CDR1 is SGHVS and CDR2 FNYEAQ. This CDR3 spans 18 amino acids. Trimming cost V 5 bases and J 4 bases; bases outside gene matches: 16.

The chain uses TRBV28 and TRBJ1-1; 8 nucleotides line up with TRBD1. V trimming: 2 bases; J trimming: 1 base; junction bases outside the gene matches: 6. Germline-derived CDR1 and CDR2 are MDHEN and SYDVKM. The CDR3 has 16 amino acids. The CDR3 loop reads CASSLTTGDPNTEAFF. CDR3 DNA sequence: TGTGCCAGCAGTTTAACGACAGGGGACCCGAACACTGAAGCTTTCTTT.

The chain has TRBV5-1 and TRBJ2-1; 11 nucleotides agree with TRBD1. The CDR3 contains 15 residues. Germline V lookup: CDR1 SGHRS, CDR2 YFSETQ. Unmatched junction bases numbered 9, after V lost 4 bases and J lost 9 bases. DNA for the CDR3: TGCGCCAGCAGCCAAAGGACAGGGGGCGGGAGTGAGCAGTTCTTC. Its translation: CASSQRTGGGSEQFF. The whole variable domain, remainder taken from reference TRBV5-1 and TRBJ2-1, is KAGVTQTPRYLIKTRGQQVTLSCSPISGHRSVSWYQQTPGQGLQFLFEYFSETQRNKGNFPGRFSGRQFSNSRSEMNVSTLELGDSALYLCASSQRTGGGSEQFFGPGTRLTVL.

With regard to this clone: This same CDR3 is encoded by further DNA sequences in the sample. This chain uses TRBV6-1 with TRBJ2-5; D possibly corresponds to TRBD2 (5 bases). The V end lost 1 base, the J end lost 4 bases, and 7 bases lay between the germline ends. The CDR3 sequence is 13 residues long. Germline V lookup: CDR1 MNHNS, CDR2 SASEGT. This CDR3 is CASSEVEGETQYF. The CDR3 bases are TGTGCCAGCAGTGAAGTTGAGGGAGAGACCCAGTACTTC.

The chain employs TRBV28 and TRBJ2-7, with no clear D. CDR3 length: 13 amino acids. The germline gives CDR1 MDHEN, CDR2 SYDVKM. Trimming stripped 3 bases from V and 2 bases from J, with 8 bases between. The CDR3: CASSFGTPYEQYF. DNA for the CDR3: TGTGCCAGCAGTTTTGGCACCCCCTACGAGCAGTACTTC.

The chain is built from TRBV7-9 and TRBJ2-7; 13 bases are a match to TRBD2. This CDR3 contains 17 residues. The ends lost 2 bases at V and 5 bases at J; junction bases unmatched: 9. The germline gives CDR1 SEHNR, CDR2 FQNEAQ (reference sequence). As DNA, the CDR3 is TGTGCCAGCAGCTTATTGTGGGAGGGACTAGCGGGAAACGAGCAGTACTTC. It specifies CASSLLWEGLAGNEQYF.

CDR3 DNA sequence: TGTGCCAGCAGTGAAGGTTTGACTAGCGGGTACACAGATACGCAGTATTTT. Protein product: CASSEGLTSGYTDTQYF. The chain has TRBV6-1 and TRBJ2-3, with 10 bases lining up with TRBD2. V was pared by 1 base and J by 2 bases, with 6 bases of the junction left unmatched. CDR1 and CDR2 from the germline V gene are MNHNS and SASEGT. This CDR3 comprises 17 residues.

This clone was counted between two and nine times. V is TRBV19 and J is TRBJ1-2; the match to TRBD1 covers 7 bases. Germline CDR1 is LNHDA and CDR2 is SQIVND (reference sequence). V lost 6 bases to trimming and J lost 5 bases; unmatched junction nucleotides: 18. The CDR3 contains 17 residues. The DNA of the CDR3 is TGTGCCAGTAGCCGGTGGGTTCGAGGGGGCAACGGGTATGGCTACACCTTC. It encodes CASSRWVRGGNGYGYTF. Full variable domain (rest looked up from reference TRBV19 and TRBJ1-2): DGGITQSPKYLFRKEGQNVTLSCEQNLNHDAMYWYRQDPGQGLRLIYYSQIVNDFQKGDIAEGYSVSREKKESFPLTVTSAQKNPTAFYLCASSRWVRGGNGYGYTFGSGTRLTVV.

This chain uses TRBV4-2 with TRBJ2-2; 12 bases are shared with TRBD2. J lost 4 bases, V lost 3 bases, and 6 bases had no gene match. The CDR3 sequence is 17 residues long. Germline loops: CDR1 LGHNA, CDR2 YNFKEQ. In DNA form, the CDR3 reads TGTGCCAGCAGCCATGGACTAGCGGGATTATCCACCGGGGAGCTGTTTTTT. Its translation: CASSHGLAGLSTGELFF.

The chain combines TRBV28 with TRBJ2-1, with TRBD2 matching over 13 bases. Germline values: CDR1 MDHEN, CDR2 SYDVKM. The CDR3 has 17 amino acids. With 6 bases clipped from V and 12 bases from J, the junction kept 17 bases outside the gene matches. Here the CDR3 DNA reads TGTGCCAGCAGCCCCGGGACTAGCGGGACCACCCTCCGAGGGCAGTTCTTC. Translated, it gives CASSPGTSGTTLRGQFF.

The J gene is TRBJ1-5, the V gene TRBV7-9; the match to TRBD1 covers 8 bases. Trimming removed 0 bases from V and 6 bases from J; junction bases left unmatched: 4. CDR3 size: 15 residues. Germline values: CDR1 SEHNR, CDR2 FQNEAQ (reference sequence). The CDR3, as DNA: TGTGCCAGCAGCTTAGCGGGACAGGTCAGTCAGCCCCAGCATTTT. Encoded protein: CASSLAGQVSQPQHF.

The chain is built from TRBV7-9 and TRBJ2-5, with a weak D call TRBD1 (6 bases). Per the germline V gene, CDR1 is SEHNR and CDR2 is FQNEAQ (reference sequence). The CDR3 has 16 amino acids. V lost 3 bases to trimming and J lost 5 bases, with 19 bases between them. The CDR3 protein is CASSFLQGASLETQYF. Written as DNA, the CDR3 is TGTGCCAGCAGCTTCTTACAGGGAGCATCTCTGGAGACCCAGTACTTC.

The CDR3 DNA follows: TGTGCCAGCGAGGGAAATGAGCAGTTCTTC. Its protein product is CASEGNEQFF. The genes are TRBV7-9 and TRBJ2-1; TRBD2 might be the D (5 bases). V gave up 8 bases and J gave up 7 bases, with 6 bases separating them. Germline CDR1 reads SEHNR; CDR2 reads FQNEAQ (reference sequence). The CDR3 is 10 amino acids.

The V and J genes are TRBV18 and TRBJ2-7; D perhaps matches TRBD1 (6 bases). The ends were cut back, 0 bases at V and 3 bases at J, with 9 bases in the middle. In germline, CDR1 is KGHSH, CDR2 LQKENI. This CDR3 region has 14 residues. In nucleotides, the CDR3 is TGTGCCAGCTCACCACCTCAGGGGCTCTACGAGCAGTACTTC. Translated: CASSPPQGLYEQYF.

The chain has TRBV5-1 and TRBJ1-2; TRBD1 matches 7 bases. The CDR3 totals 15 residues. CDR1 is SGHRS and CDR2 is YFSETQ in the germline V gene. V was clipped by 0 bases and J by 0 bases; unmatched bases: 2. CDR3 nucleotide sequence: TGCGCCAGCAGCTTGGAGGGGGCTGCTAACTATGGCTACACCTTC. This sequence encodes CASSLEGAANYGYTF. The full variable domain, with the rest looked up from reference TRBV5-1 and TRBJ1-2, is KAGVTQTPRYLIKTRGQQVTLSCSPISGHRSVSWYQQTPGQGLQFLFEYFSETQRNKGNFPGRFSGRQFSNSRSEMNVSTLELGDSALYLCASSLEGAANYGYTFGSGTRLTVV.

The V gene is TRBV10-3, the J gene TRBJ1-1; D may be TRBD1 (5 bases). Germline V lookup: CDR1 ENHRY, CDR2 SYGVKD. This CDR3 spans 14 amino acids. Trimming left V 7 bases short and J 3 bases short, with 15 bases between. CDR3 coding DNA: TGTGCCATCAAATTTGCCAGGGAGGACACTGAAGCTTTCTTT. Its protein is CAIKFAREDTEAFF.

V usage is TRBV7-9 and J usage is TRBJ2-7, with unresolved D. Germline V gives CDR1 SEHNR, CDR2 FQNEAQ (reference sequence). The V gene lost 5 bases and the J gene lost 4 bases, with 18 bases spanning the gap. The CDR3 length is 15 residues. The CDR3 region has the DNA TGTGCCAGCAGCCGAGGCCCCGGCGCAACTTACGAGCAGTACTTC. It codes for CASSRGPGATYEQYF.

V is TRBV28 and J is TRBJ1-1; D remains unclear. The CDR3 loop spans 14 amino acids. V lost 7 bases, J lost 1 base, and 13 bases lay in between. Looked up from germline, CDR1 is MDHEN and CDR2 is SYDVKM. The DNA of the CDR3 is TGTGCCAGCAATCCCCACAGAGCGAACACTGAAGCTTTCTTT. Protein: CASNPHRANTEAFF.

This rearrangement joins TRBV2 to TRBJ2-2, with TRBD1 matching 8 bases. With V trimmed by 6 bases and J by 0 bases, 3 bases remained unmatched. The length of the CDR3 is 15 residues. In germline, CDR1 is SNHLY, CDR2 FYNNEI. The CDR3 sequence is CASSGQGPNTGELFF. In nucleotides, the CDR3 is TGTGCCAGCAGCGGACAGGGTCCGAACACCGGGGAGCTGTTTTTT.